Listed here are 24 T cell receptor beta chains from one sample, sequenced in a study of T cell responses to AZD1222 COVID-19 vaccine. Generated by immunoSEQ multiplex PCR, the TCRdb table keeps only in-frame clones and is missing some. The sample lists roughly 140,000 clones, around 88% occurring once. The source was peripheral blood, collected on day 0 of MenACWY control vaccination. The receptors were gathered from an adult in good health.

The chain joins TRBV5-1 to TRBJ2-1; 10 bases are a match to TRBD1. Germline values: CDR1 SGHRS, CDR2 YFSETQ. With V trimmed by 4 bases and J by 7 bases, 8 bases remained unmatched. The CDR3 runs to 15 residues. The DNA for the CDR3 is TGCGCCAGCAGCCTCGACAGGGGGCGCCGGAATGAGCAGTTCTTC. The encoded protein is CASSLDRGRRNEQFF.

The V call is TRBV4-1, the J call TRBJ2-3; unclear D gene. The CDR3 length is 16 residues. In germline, CDR1 is MGHRA, CDR2 YSYEKL. Trimming left V 0 bases short and J 4 bases short, with 14 bases between. In nucleotides, the CDR3 is TGCGCCAGCAGCCAAGAATGGGCGCCAAGCTCAGATACGCAGTATTTT. Translated, it gives CASSQEWAPSSDTQYF.

V is TRBV9 and J is TRBJ1-4; 7 bases match TRBD1. Germline-derived CDR1 and CDR2 are SGDLS and YYNGEE. This CDR3 contains 15 residues. Losses at the gene ends were 0 bases for V and 6 bases for J; bases not matched to a gene: 5. CDR3 amino acids: CASSVAGGSDEKLFF. The CDR3 region has the DNA TGTGCCAGCAGCGTAGCAGGGGGGAGTGATGAAAAACTGTTTTTT.

The chain combines TRBV29-1 with TRBJ1-1; D not certain. Trimming removed 7 bases from V and 6 bases from J, with 12 bases in between. Germline CDR1 is SQVTM and CDR2 is ANQGSEA. The CDR3 has 11 residues. CDR3 DNA sequence: TGCAGCGCAACACAGTACGCTGAAGCTTTCTTT. This encodes CSATQYAEAFF.

The J gene is TRBJ2-3, the V gene TRBV4-3; 10 bases fit TRBD2. Unmatched junction bases numbered 3, after V lost 2 bases and J lost 4 bases. The CDR3 is 15 amino acids. The V gene's germline CDR1 is LGHNA and CDR2 YSLEER. CDR3 amino acids: CASSQSSGSSDTQYF. CDR3 DNA sequence: TGCGCCAGCAGCCAATCTAGCGGGAGTTCAGATACGCAGTATTTT.

CDR3 in DNA: TGCGCCAGCAGCCTGGGACCCCTCCAAGAGACCCAGTACTTC. Protein product: CASSLGPLQETQYF. V and J are TRBV4-1 and TRBJ2-5; D assignment may be TRBD1 or TRBD2 (5 bases each). Per the germline V gene, CDR1 is MGHRA and CDR2 is YSYEKL. Trimming pared 4 bases from V and 1 base from J, leaving 10 bases between. There are 14 residues in the CDR3.

V and J are TRBV5-1 and TRBJ1-3; D unresolved. Trimming removed 0 bases at V and 0 bases at J, with 16 bases between. Germline V gene sequence: CDR1 SGHRS, CDR2 YFSETQ. The CDR3 is 18 residues long. DNA for the CDR3: TGCGCCAGCAGCTTGGTCCCGGAAGCCTTCATCTCTGGAAACACCATATATTTT. Amino acids: CASSLVPEAFISGNTIYF.

Only a few counts were recorded for this clone. The rearrangement links TRBV4-2 to TRBJ1-2; D is unclear. V was cut by 0 bases and J by 1 base, with 9 bases left in between. Germline V gene sequence: CDR1 LGHNA, CDR2 YNFKEQ. The CDR3 is 15 amino acids. CDR3 nucleotides: TGTGCCAGCAGCCAAGATATCACGGTTAACTATGGCTACACCTTC. It translates to CASSQDITVNYGYTF.

In its sample, this clone was seen once. The chain links TRBV5-1 to TRBJ2-7; D is unclear. This CDR3 is 14 amino acids long. Germline CDR1 SGHRS, CDR2 YFSETQ. Trimming stripped 4 bases from V and 3 bases from J, with 14 bases between. CDR3 in amino acids: CASSPLVRVYEQYF. The DNA for the CDR3 is TGCGCCAGCAGCCCCCTGGTTAGGGTCTACGAGCAGTACTTC.

The V call is TRBV9, the J call TRBJ1-2, with no clear D. The CDR3 loop spans 14 amino acids. V was clipped by 0 bases and J by 5 bases, with 11 bases between them. In germline, CDR1 is SGDLS, CDR2 YYNGEE. CDR3 sequence reads: CASSVEYSSYGYTF. CDR3 in DNA: TGTGCCAGCAGCGTAGAGTACAGTAGTTATGGCTACACCTTC.

V gene TRBV5-1 combines with J gene TRBJ2-3, with 7 positions matching TRBD2. Germline CDR1 SGHRS, CDR2 YFSETQ. The CDR3 sequence is 14 residues long. The ends lost 2 bases at V and 2 bases at J; junction bases unmatched: 2. CDR3 sequence: CASSFLAVTDTQYF. CDR3 bases: TGCGCCAGCAGCTTCCTAGCGGTCACAGATACGCAGTATTTT.

The genes are TRBV19 and TRBJ1-5, with D hard to call. V was clipped by 1 base and J by 0 bases, with 10 bases between them. The CDR3 is 16 amino acids. Per the germline V gene, CDR1 is LNHDA and CDR2 is SQIVND (reference sequence). CDR3 sequence reads: CASSIVAATSNQPQHF. The CDR3 bases are TGTGCCAGTAGTATAGTGGCAGCCACTAGCAATCAGCCCCAGCATTTT.

This clone has a single count. The chain is built from TRBV24-1 and TRBJ2-1, with D perhaps matching TRBD2 (7 bases). The germline CDR1 and CDR2 sequences are KGHDR and SFDVKD. V lost 7 bases, J lost 7 bases, and 13 bases lay in between. The CDR3 has 13 amino acids. DNA of the CDR3: TGTGCCACCAGCCGGGGGGCGCGGAATGAGCAGTTCTTC. This codes for CATSRGARNEQFF.

This clone showed up just a few times. The rearrangement joins TRBV4-1 to TRBJ2-7; D might be TRBD1 or TRBD2, each matching 6 bases. V lost 1 base and J 6 bases, leaving 13 bases between the germline ends. Germline assignment: CDR1 MGHRA and CDR2 YSYEKL. The CDR3 covers 14 residues. CDR3 region: CASSQASGGREQYF. The CDR3 coding sequence is TGCGCCAGCAGCCAAGCGTCTGGGGGGCGCGAGCAGTACTTC.

J is TRBJ1-5 and V is TRBV7-2; D gene unclear. CDR1 is SGHTA and CDR2 is FQGNSA in the germline V gene. The CDR3 extends over 13 amino acids. V shed 3 bases and J shed 5 bases, with 8 bases lying between them. Here the CDR3 DNA reads TGTGCCAGCAGCTTGGAAAGGGATCAGCCCCAGCATTTT. Translating it yields CASSLERDQPQHF.

This chain joins TRBV21-1 and TRBJ2-1; the DNA was not compared with TRBD2, the D call given in the table. TRBV21-1 is a pseudogene. The CDR3 is 20 amino acids. The DNA of the CDR3 is TGTGCCAGCAGCAAAGGCAGACTACTAAGCTCGTTCAACGTTTACAATGAGCAGTTCTTC. Protein: CASSKGRLLSSFNVYNEQFF.

V gene TRBV15 combines with J gene TRBJ2-3; 7 positions agree with TRBD2. Trimming removed 5 bases from V and 3 bases from J; junction bases left unmatched: 5. CDR1 and CDR2 (germline): LNHNV, YYDKDF (reference sequence). The length of the CDR3 is 14 residues. CDR3 coding DNA: TGTGCCACCAGCCACCCGGGACTAACAGATACGCAGTATTTT. Encoded protein: CATSHPGLTDTQYF.

V usage is TRBV19 and J usage is TRBJ1-4; D is undetermined. V was pared by 7 bases and J by 2 bases, with 14 bases between. CDR1 LNHDA and CDR2 SQIVND come from the germline V gene (reference sequence). The CDR3 is 15 amino acids. The CDR3 DNA sequence: TGTGCCAGTACCAAAAACCCCTCGACTAATGAAAAACTGTTTTTT. Protein sequence: CASTKNPSTNEKLFF.

This clone is a singleton in its sample. The gene calls are TRBV24-1 and TRBJ2-5, with a weak D call TRBD2 (5 bases). This CDR3 has 14 amino acids. Trimming cost V 7 bases and J 4 bases, with 15 bases left between them. CDR1 and CDR2 (germline): KGHDR, SFDVKD. The CDR3 DNA sequence: TGTGCCACCAGCCGATCGGGGTCAGCAGAGACCCAGTACTTC. It encodes CATSRSGSAETQYF.

This chain links TRBV5-1 with TRBJ2-1; D not resolved. V lost 6 bases to trimming and J lost 2 bases, with 15 bases between them. From germline, CDR1 is SGHRS and CDR2 YFSETQ. The CDR3 extends over 15 amino acids. The CDR3 protein is CASNLGGAPYNEQFF. DNA for the CDR3: TGCGCCAGCAATCTTGGCGGTGCTCCCTACAATGAGCAGTTCTTC.

The chain carries TRBV4-2 and TRBJ2-3; D gene uncertain. From germline, CDR1 is LGHNA and CDR2 YNFKEQ. The germline V and J ends were trimmed by 1 base and 2 bases, with 13 bases remaining between them. The CDR3 has 16 amino acids. CDR3 in amino acids: CASSQVAGTSTDTQYF. As DNA, the CDR3 is TGTGCCAGCAGCCAAGTCGCCGGCACCTCCACAGATACGCAGTATTTT.

The chain links TRBV18 to TRBJ2-7, with D maybe TRBD2 (5 bases). The CDR3 loop spans 13 amino acids. V was clipped by 3 bases and J by 6 bases, with 12 bases between them. Germline V gene data show CDR1 as KGHSH and CDR2 as LQKENI. CDR3 coding DNA: TGTGCCAGCTCACCTTTAGGAGAGGGCGAGCAGTACTTC. Protein: CASSPLGEGEQYF.

This clone was observed a single time. The rearrangement uses TRBV4-3 and TRBJ1-3, with D perhaps TRBD1 (6 bases). This CDR3 is built from 15 residues. Trimming removed 4 bases from V and 3 bases from J, with 13 bases in between. CDR1 is LGHNA and CDR2 is YSLEER in the germline V gene. CDR3 bases: TGCGCCAGCAGCCGGTCGGACAGTGATGGAAACACCATATATTTT. Its translation is CASSRSDSDGNTIYF.

The chain is built from TRBV6-2 or TRBV6-3 and TRBJ1-1; no firm D call. Deletions cut 2 bases from V and 5 bases from J, with 9 bases between. The CDR3 is 13 amino acids. CDR1 and CDR2 (germline): MNHEY, SVGEGT. The CDR3 region has the DNA TGTGCCAGCAGTTACATTCAGAGGACTGAAGCTTTCTTT. It encodes CASSYIQRTEAFF.